A single sample is the source of the 19 T cell receptor beta chains below, sequenced in a study of blood T cells in healthy people across ages (dated by TCRdb to the mid-2010s). The receptor library was made with 5' RACE. The sample was run on an Illumina HiSeq 2500. A second PCR of about 7 to 12 cycles was run with a J-beta primer mix and a sample-barcoded 5' primer. Using fastp at Q25 and MiXCR, TCRdb reprocessed the public reads and kept productive beta chains. Each record represents a unique CDR3 protein, reported with the most common genes and DNA among its rows. The sample data list around 710,000 distinct CDR3 sequences, and approximately 43% of these were observed just once. The ten largest clones represent roughly 20% of the sample. Sample: blood. These receptors were taken from a woman in her sixties in good health.

This clonotype turned up a few times. This chain connects TRBV20-1 to TRBJ1-2; D might be TRBD1 (6 bases). The CDR3 is made up of 14 amino acids. Germline CDR1 DFQATT, CDR2 SNEGSKA (reference sequence). V lost 0 bases and J lost 4, with 12 bases in between. CDR3 amino acids: CSARDEVQGYGYTF. CDR3 coding DNA: TGCAGTGCTAGAGATGAGGTACAGGGCTATGGCTACACCTTC.

The rearrangement uses TRBV27 and TRBJ2-4; TRBD1 aligns across 7 bases. CDR3 length: 14 amino acids. The trim removed 6 bases at V and 7 bases at J, leaving 9 bases unmatched. Germline CDR1 and CDR2: MNHEY and SMNVEV (reference sequence). In DNA, the CDR3 is TGTGCCAGCAGGGATACACACAGGGGCAACATTCAGTACTTC. It translates to CASRDTHRGNIQYF.

The chain uses TRBV7-2 and TRBJ2-1; unclear D gene. Per the germline V gene, CDR1 is SGHTA and CDR2 is FQGNSA. The CDR3 has 14 residues. Between the trimmed V and J ends, which lost 5 bases and 2 bases, there was a span of 10 bases. CDR3 loop: CASSRLITYNEQFF. The CDR3 bases are TGTGCCAGCAGCCGACTGATAACCTACAATGAGCAGTTCTTC.

As concerns this clonotype: A much larger clone lies one base from this, so it may be a read error. J is TRBJ2-1 and V is TRBV12-5, with D possibly being TRBD1 or TRBD2 (5 bases each). Trimming left V 5 bases short and J 5 bases short, with 10 bases between. CDR3 length: 13 residues. In germline, CDR1 is LGHNT, CDR2 FRNRAP. In DNA form, the CDR3 reads TGTGCTAGTGGTGTGGGACCTGACAATGAGCAGTTCTTC. It encodes CASGVGPDNEQFF.

This clonotype has just a few counts. The chain uses TRBV27 and TRBJ2-1, with 8 positions matching TRBD2. This CDR3 spans 13 amino acids. Germline values: CDR1 MNHEY, CDR2 SMNVEV (reference sequence). Losses at the gene ends were 6 bases for V and 9 bases for J; bases not matched to a gene: 7. CDR3 protein: CASRSPGGGEQFF. The CDR3 region has the DNA TGTGCCAGCAGGTCCCCCGGGGGGGGTGAGCAGTTCTTC.

This clonotype came up many times. The J gene is TRBJ2-1, the V gene TRBV3-1, with D perhaps TRBD1 (8 bases). Trimming cost V 4 bases and J 12 bases, with 28 bases left between them. The CDR3 runs 17 residues. Germline CDR1 and CDR2: LGHDT and YNNKEL (reference sequence). CDR3 region: CASSLYQGAGARGGQFF. The CDR3 region has the DNA TGTGCCAGCAGCCTCTATCAGGGGGCGGGGGCCCGCGGAGGGCAGTTCTTC.

The chain joins TRBV12-3 or TRBV12-4 to TRBJ1-1, with unresolved D. This CDR3 region has 14 residues. Deletions cut 5 bases from V and 0 bases from J, with 10 bases between. This CDR3 reads CASSREVVNTEAFF. CDR3 nucleotides: TGTGCCAGCAGTCGGGAGGTCGTGAACACTGAAGCTTTCTTT.

The chain employs TRBV3-1 and TRBJ2-3, with TRBD1 matching over 9 bases. This CDR3 comprises 17 residues. Looked up from germline, CDR1 is LGHDT and CDR2 is YNNKEL (reference sequence). Trimming took 3 bases from V and 4 from J; bases not matched to a gene: 11. The CDR3 region is CASSQGGTGPPPDTQYF. The CDR3 DNA sequence: TGTGCCAGCAGCCAGGGGGGGACAGGGCCCCCCCCAGATACGCAGTATTTT.

V usage is TRBV20-1 and J usage is TRBJ2-1; 8 nucleotides match TRBD2. The CDR3 length is 15 residues. Germline loops: CDR1 DFQATT, CDR2 SNEGSKA (reference sequence). The V gene end was trimmed by 2 bases and the J gene end by 7 bases; junction bases not matched to a gene: 10. The CDR3 DNA follows: TGCAGTGCTAGACAAAGCGGGAGTGGGGGTAATGAGCAGTTCTTC. Protein sequence: CSARQSGSGGNEQFF.

At least ten counts were recorded for this clonotype. The chain uses TRBV4-2 and TRBJ2-1, with 8 bases lining up with TRBD1. Trimming cost V 3 bases and J 6 bases; bases outside gene matches: 13. Germline values: CDR1 LGHNA, CDR2 YNFKEQ. The CDR3 is made up of 17 amino acids. The CDR3 loop is CASSQPPDRGSSNEQFF. The CDR3 DNA sequence: TGTGCCAGCAGCCAGCCCCCCGACAGGGGAAGTAGCAATGAGCAGTTCTTC.

The chain is built from TRBV7-2 and TRBJ2-5; TRBD2 matches 8 bases. This CDR3 has 14 amino acids. V lost 5 bases and J lost 0; bases outside the gene matches: 2. The V gene's germline CDR1 is SGHTA and CDR2 FQGNSA. As DNA, the CDR3 is TGTGCCAGCAGCCCGGGGGGGTACCAAGAGACCCAGTACTTC. This codes for CASSPGGYQETQYF.

There are a few counts of this clonotype. This chain connects TRBV7-3 to TRBJ2-1, with D unresolved. Germline V gene sequence: CDR1 SGHTA, CDR2 FQGTGA. Trimming left V 1 base short and J 6 bases short, with 4 bases between. The CDR3 runs to 12 residues. The CDR3 is CASSLNSNEQFF. The CDR3 bases are TGTGCCAGCAGCTTAAATAGCAATGAGCAGTTCTTC. The full variable domain, its missing parts supplied by reference TRBV7-3 and TRBJ2-1, is GAGVSQTPSNKVTEKGKYVELRCDPISGHTALYWYRQSLGQGPEFLIYFQGTGAADDSGLPNDRFFAVRPEGSVSTLKIQRTERGDSAVYLCASSLNSNEQFFGPGTRLTVL.

This clonotype was observed many times. The rearrangement links TRBV29-1 to TRBJ2-1, with unresolved D. CDR3 length: 13 residues. Trimming took 2 bases from V and 3 from J, leaving 8 bases between them. CDR1 and CDR2 from the germline V gene are SQVTM and ANQGSEA. The DNA for the CDR3 is TGCAGCGTTGAACCCAGGATCTACAATGAGCAGTTCTTC. It specifies CSVEPRIYNEQFF.

This clonotype was seen a few times. The genes are TRBV18 and TRBJ1-2, with no clear D. Germline V CDR1 and CDR2: KGHSH, LQKENI. The CDR3 consists of 14 residues. V dropped 3 bases and J dropped 0 bases, with 8 bases sitting between them. In nucleotides, the CDR3 is TGTGCCAGCTCACCGCAAAAGTCTAACTATGGCTACACCTTC. Protein product: CASSPQKSNYGYTF. The entire variable domain, with the rest obtained from reference TRBV18 and TRBJ1-2, is as follows: NAGVMQNPRHLVRRRGQEARLRCSPMKGHSHVYWYRQLPEEGLKFMVYLQKENIIDESGMPKERFSAEFPKEGPSILRIQQVVRGDSAAYFCASSPQKSNYGYTFGSGTRLTVV.

The chain employs TRBV12-3 or TRBV12-4 and TRBJ2-7; D call uncertain. The CDR3 consists of 15 residues. V shed 2 bases and J shed 3 bases, with 14 bases lying between them. Written as DNA, the CDR3 is TGTGCCAGCAGTTTAATATCCAGCCCCCGCTACGAGCAGTACTTC. Translation: CASSLISSPRYEQYF.

The sample holds a few counts of this clonotype. The rearrangement joins TRBV5-1 to TRBJ2-5, with D possibly being TRBD1 (8 bases). Trimming removed 3 bases from V and 0 bases from J, with 18 bases in between. This CDR3 contains 17 residues. CDR1 is SGHRS and CDR2 is YFSETQ in the germline V gene. CDR3 DNA sequence: TGCGCCAGCAGCTGGGGAGGGACAGGAATAGACCAAGAGACCCAGTACTTC. It specifies CASSWGGTGIDQETQYF.

The chain uses TRBV28 and TRBJ2-1, with D perhaps matching TRBD2 (6 bases). The CDR3 contains 13 residues. Trimming cost V 8 bases and J 7 bases, with 15 bases left between them. Looked up from germline, CDR1 is MDHEN and CDR2 is SYDVKM. CDR3 DNA sequence: TGTGCCAGCGTCGGACTACCTTTAAATGAGCAGTTCTTC. This sequence encodes CASVGLPLNEQFF.

This chain joins TRBV9 and TRBJ2-1; either TRBD1 or TRBD2 may supply D (5 bases each). Germline V lookup: CDR1 SGDLS, CDR2 YYNGEE. V lost 4 bases, J lost 8 bases, and 19 bases lay in between. This CDR3 is 15 amino acids long. The CDR3 here is CASSPRDPTSDEQFF. CDR3 bases: TGTGCCAGCAGCCCCCGGGACCCCACTTCCGATGAGCAGTTCTTC.

This chain links TRBV11-3 with TRBJ2-3; tentatively, D is TRBD1 or TRBD2 (5 bases each). The germline gives CDR1 SGHNT, CDR2 YENEEA. The CDR3 is 16 amino acids. V dropped 5 bases and J dropped 1 base, with 16 bases sitting between them. This CDR3 reads CASSQDEGIGTDTQYF. CDR3 DNA sequence: TGTGCCAGCAGCCAGGACGAGGGGATCGGCACAGATACGCAGTATTTT.